This T cell receptor beta chain was documented in a study of blood T cell repertoires in COVID-19. There are 15 residues in the CDR3. V was clipped by 2 bases and J by 7 bases, with 14 bases between them. Germline values: CDR1 ENHRY, CDR2 SYGVKD. TCRdb keeps only in-frame clones here, not all; method: immunoSEQ multiplex PCR. The sample carries more than 80,000 clones, 70% to 90% recorded once. Patients of the Seattle cohort, enrolled during active infection, were followed longitudinally. Sequencing was performed on peripheral blood. V is TRBV10-3 and J is TRBJ2-2, with D perhaps TRBD2 (6 bases). The origin of this receptor is a woman at least 80 years old with COVID-19, enrolled during active disease. For the CDR3, the DNA is TGTGCCATCAGTGAGGGACGGGAGTTGCACGGGGAGCTGTTTTTT. Translated: CAISEGRELHGELFF.